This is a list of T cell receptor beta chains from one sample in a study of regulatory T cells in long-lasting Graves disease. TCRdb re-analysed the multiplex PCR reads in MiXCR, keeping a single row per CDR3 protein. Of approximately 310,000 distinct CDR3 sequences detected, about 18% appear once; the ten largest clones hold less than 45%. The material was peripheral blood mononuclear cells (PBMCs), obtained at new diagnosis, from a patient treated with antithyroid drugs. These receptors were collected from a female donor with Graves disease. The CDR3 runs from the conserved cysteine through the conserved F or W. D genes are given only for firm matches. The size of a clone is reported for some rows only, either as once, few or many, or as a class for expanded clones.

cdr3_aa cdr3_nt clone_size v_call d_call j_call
CASSFEGPGTYNEQFF TGTGCCAGCAGCTTCGAGGGGCCAGGGACCTACAATGAGCAGTTCTTC few TRBV11-2 NA TRBJ2-1
CSATVGRNYGYTF TGCAGCGCCACAGTGGGACGGAACTATGGCTACACCTTC many TRBV29-1 NA TRBJ1-2
CASSAYERRAYNEQFF TGTGCCAGCAGTGCCTATGAGCGGAGGGCCTACAATGAGCAGTTCTTC many TRBV28 NA TRBJ2-1
CASSLYEQYF TGTGCCAGCAGCCTCTACGAGCAGTACTTC many TRBV2 NA TRBJ2-7
CASSHRTGGNTDTQYF TGTGCCAGCTCACACCGAACAGGGGGCAACACAGATACGCAGTATTTT NA TRBV18 TRBD1 TRBJ2-3
CASSILGTGGANTQYF TGTGCCAGTAGTATTCTAGGGACAGGGGGCGCAAATACGCAGTATTTT many TRBV19 TRBD1 TRBJ2-3
CSARIQAGGPNEQYF TGCAGTGCTCGAATCCAGGCGGGAGGGCCTAACGAGCAGTACTTC many TRBV20-1 TRBD2 TRBJ2-7
CASRSGTDEQYF TGTGCCAGCAGATCCGGGACGGACGAGCAGTACTTC NA TRBV5-4 NA TRBJ2-7
CASKLTPGGSYEQYF TGTGCCAGTAAGTTGACCCCCGGGGGAAGCTACGAGCAGTACTTC few TRBV19 NA TRBJ2-7
CASTDRGQDQPQHF TGTGCCAGCACCGACAGGGGGCAAGATCAGCCCCAGCATTTT few TRBV7-9 TRBD1 TRBJ1-5
CASSLEGIGQGESYNEQFF TGTGCCAGCAGCTTAGAAGGAATAGGACAGGGGGAATCCTACAATGAGCAGTTCTTC few TRBV7-9 TRBD1 TRBJ2-1
CASSYRQGGNTEAFF TGTGCCAGCAGCTATAGACAGGGCGGAAACACTGAAGCTTTCTTT many TRBV11-3 TRBD1 TRBJ1-1
CSALTGGKETQYF TGCAGTGCTCTTACAGGGGGCAAAGAGACCCAGTACTTC many TRBV20-1 TRBD1 TRBJ2-5
CASSLPGPGVKAFF TGCGCCAGCAGCCTCCCTGGTCCGGGAGTGAAAGCTTTCTTT NA TRBV2 NA TRBJ1-1
CASSLMGYSNQPQHF TGTGCCAGCAGCTTAATGGGTTATAGCAATCAGCCCCAGCATTTT NA TRBV11-2 NA TRBJ1-5
CASGTGGSYEQYF TGTGCCAGCGGGACAGGGGGCTCCTACGAGCAGTACTTC many TRBV2 TRBD1 TRBJ2-7
CASSQVFGGRGAGELFF TGCGCCAGCAGCCAAGTCTTTGGGGGGCGAGGGGCTGGGGAACTGTTTTTT NA TRBV11-3 NA TRBJ2-2
CASSLDSRRFF TGTGCCAGCAGCTTAGATAGTAGGCGGTTCTTC NA TRBV7-9 NA TRBJ2-1
CASSFGFGGDYGYTF TGTGCCAGCAGCTTCGGGTTTGGGGGAGACTATGGCTACACCTTC few TRBV7-8 NA TRBJ1-2
CASSFLSPYNEQFF TGCGCCAGCAGCTTTCTGTCTCCCTACAATGAGCAGTTCTTC many TRBV5-1 NA TRBJ2-1
CASSLRDGTNTGELFF TGTGCCAGCAGTCTCCGGGACGGCACGAACACCGGGGAGCTGTTTTTT many TRBV28 NA TRBJ2-2
CATSWRVGSADTQYF TGTGCCACCTCCTGGAGGGTGGGGAGCGCAGATACGCAGTATTTT NA TRBV6-1 NA TRBJ2-3